The 5 T cell receptor beta chains below all came from one sample that was sequenced in a study of response to subunit inactivated influenza vaccine (dated by TCRdb to 2016 to 2019). Library preparation employed RT-PCR. Sequencing relied on an Illumina HiSeq 2500. TCRdb ran its own pipeline on the public reads, namely fastp trimming at Q25 and MiXCR clone calling, and kept in-frame beta chains. CDR3 protein duplicates are merged, each entry listing the most common genes and DNA. This sample gives some 800,000 distinct CDR3 sequences in total; about 20% of them show up just once. The ten largest clones capture 10% of the sample. The sample consisted of PBMCs from blood, taken 4 to 6 days after vaccination. All receptors come from a man aged 50 to 60 who received an inactivated influenza vaccine. Donor details come from another sample of the same person, matched by shared clones.

This clonotype was found a few times. The chain links TRBV20-1 to TRBJ2-7, with D perhaps assigned TRBD1 or TRBD2 (6 bases each). V was cut by 0 bases and J by 0 bases, with 9 bases left in between. Germline V CDR1 and CDR2: DFQATT, SNEGSKA (reference sequence). The CDR3 spans 14 residues. CDR3 in DNA: TGCAGTGCTAGAGATCGGGGGCCCTCCTACGAGCAGTACTTC. Its translation: CSARDRGPSYEQYF.

The V and J genes are TRBV20-1 and TRBJ2-2; 10 bases align to TRBD2. This CDR3 spans 13 amino acids. The junction had 2 bases not matched to a gene; V was cut back by 5 bases and J by 5 bases. The germline gives CDR1 DFQATT, CDR2 SNEGSKA (reference sequence). CDR3 sequence reads: CSARGLATGELFF. Here the CDR3 DNA reads TGCAGTGCTCGGGGACTAGCGACCGGGGAGCTGTTTTTT.

The sample holds a few counts of this clonotype. V usage is TRBV28 and J usage is TRBJ1-6; D not certain. Germline V gene lookup returns CDR1 MDHEN and CDR2 SYDVKM. CDR3 length: 13 amino acids. V lost 6 bases to trimming and J lost 10 bases, with 13 bases between them. The CDR3 is CASRTTTRSPLHF. The CDR3 DNA is TGTGCCAGCAGGACTACTACGAGGTCACCCCTCCACTTT.

This chain links TRBV7-9 with TRBJ1-5, with a tentative D call TRBD1 (6 bases). CDR3 length equals 15 residues. The V and J ends lost 9 bases and 3 bases respectively, with 18 bases between them. CDR1 SEHNR and CDR2 FQNEAQ come from the germline V gene (reference sequence). CDR3 nucleotides: TGTGCCAGTACATCAGGGACAAGCTACAATCAGCCCCAGCATTTT. Protein product: CASTSGTSYNQPQHF.

The table lists this clonotype with a few counts. The chain is built from TRBV18 and TRBJ1-4; 8 bases match TRBD1. Trimming at V came to 5 bases and at J to 9 bases, leaving 8 bases not matched to a gene. CDR3 length equals 14 residues. Per the germline V gene, CDR1 is KGHSH and CDR2 is LQKENI. The CDR3 DNA follows: TGTGCCAGCTCATCCGACAGGGGTCCGAAAAAACTGTTTTTT. Protein sequence: CASSSDRGPKKLFF.